This T cell receptor beta chain derives from a study of early T cells in non-severe SARS-CoV-2 infection. About the study: Sequenced material consisted of bulk RNA (from unsorted whole blood), and chains were unpaired.

In regard to this clonotype: Its antigen is unknown.

The TCR library protocol was used to attach unique molecular identifiers. These identifiers were attached to individual cDNA molecules. TCRdb redid the calling of the 5' RACE reads with MiXCR, one entry per CDR3 protein. In the table there are tens of thousands of distinct CDR3 sequences, 5.5% to 7.5% of which are singletons. General observations from the study: The matching step, a VDJdb search, favored anti-spike CD8 responses and missed private and CD4 specificities.

Sequencing was done on a sample of whole blood. The clonotype comes from an adult who was a healthcare worker with PCR-confirmed SARS-CoV-2 infection or an uninfected control (not recorded which).

In nucleotides, the CDR3 is TGCAGCGTTGGGGAGGTTGGACAGGGTAAAAACATTCAGTACTTC. It yields the protein CSVGEVGQGKNIQYF. The chain uses TRBV29-1 and TRBJ2-4, with 8 bases aligning to TRBD1. The CDR3 is made up of 15 amino acids. After removal of 4 bases from V and 4 bases from J, the junction contained 9 bases not matched to a gene. Germline values: CDR1 SQVTM, CDR2 ANQGSEA.